A selection of T cell receptor beta chains follows, all from one sample in a study of Graves' ophthalmopathy and Graves' hyperthyroidism. Using its own MiXCR run on the multiplex PCR reads, TCRdb lists one record per CDR3 protein. The table has 200,000 to 300,000 distinct CDR3 sequences, around 50% seen once; the top ten hold around half. Sequenced sample: peripheral blood. The receptor set was obtained from an adult man with Graves' ophthalmopathy. The CDR3 runs from the conserved cysteine through the conserved F or W. D genes are given only for firm matches. Expanded clones are given a class, and other clones once, few, many or no size at all.

j_call d_call clone_size v_call cdr3_nt cdr3_aa
TRBJ1-1 - few TRBV7-9 TGTGCCAGCAGCAAGGGGGGCAGGAACACTGAAGCTTTCTTT CASSKGGRNTEAFF
TRBJ1-2 TRBD1 many TRBV10-3 TGTGCCATCAGTTCCGGGACAGGGTCTGGCTACACCTTC CAISSGTGSGYTF
TRBJ1-4 - - TRBV7-8 TGTGCCAGCAGCCCGAGACGGGTAACTAATGAAAAACTGTTTTTT CASSPRRVTNEKLFF
TRBJ2-7 - - TRBV20-1 TGCAGTGCTAGCCGAGGGGATTTCCACGGGCAGTACTTC CSASRGDFHGQYF
TRBJ1-4 - few TRBV7-2 TGTGCCAGCAGCTGGGACGCAACTAATGAAAAACTGTTTTTT CASSWDATNEKLFF
TRBJ1-1 - few TRBV7-9 TGTGCCAGCAGCTTAACTCGGACGCCCAAAGCTTTCTTT CASSLTRTPKAFF
TRBJ2-3 - - TRBV10-2 TGCGCCAACAATGTCGGACGGAGCACAGATACGCAGTATTTT CANNVGRSTDTQYF
TRBJ2-7 - - TRBV2 TGTGCCAGCAGTGAAGGAGGTTGGGGGACACGGATTTCCTACGAGCAGTACTTC CASSEGGWGTRISYEQYF
TRBJ2-2 TRBD2 once TRBV7-2 TGTGCTAGCAGCTTGGGTCGACTGACTAGCGGGAGTCCCGGGGAGCTGTTTTTT CASSLGRLTSGSPGELFF
TRBJ2-7 - - TRBV24-1 TGTGCCAGCAGTGAATCGGAATCCTACGAGCAGTACTTC CASSESESYEQYF
TRBJ1-2 - many TRBV20-1 TGCAGTGCTAGTAATAGCCTTAACTATGGCTACACCTTC CSASNSLNYGYTF
TRBJ1-2 TRBD1 many TRBV15 TGTGCCACCAGCAGAGAGATACAGGGGGCGAATGGCTACACCTTC CATSREIQGANGYTF
TRBJ1-2 - - TRBV29-1 TGCAGCGTTGAAAGGAGACCAGGAGGCTACACCTTC CSVERRPGGYTF
TRBJ2-2 TRBD1 - TRBV10-3 TGTGCCATCGGTGAGGGACAGGGTGGTATCGGGGAGCTGTTTTTT CAIGEGQGGIGELFF
TRBJ1-3 - - TRBV5-1 TGCGCCAGCAGCTCAGGGGACATTGGTGACACCATATATTTT CASSSGDIGDTIYF
TRBJ2-2 - few TRBV10-3 TGTGCCACCAAGGACAGCAAAGACACCGGGGAGCTGTTTTTT CATKDSKDTGELFF
TRBJ2-7 TRBD2 few TRBV20-1 TGCAGTGCGGATCTAGCGGGGGGGCCGAGTGAGCAGTACTTC CSADLAGGPSEQYF
TRBJ2-5 TRBD2 - TRBV4-1 TGCGCCAGCAGCCAAGGGGCTAGCGGGGGATGGGAGACCCAGTACTTC CASSQGASGGWETQYF
TRBJ2-5 TRBD1 - TRBV9 TGTGCCAGCAGTGTTACAGGGGCCCTCCAAGAGACCCAGTACTTC CASSVTGALQETQYF
TRBJ2-2 - - TRBV7-7 TGTGCTAGCAGCTTATACAACACCGGGGAGCTGGTTTTT CASSLYNTGELVF
TRBJ1-1 - - TRBV7-2 TGTGCCAGCAGTTCCTCGGGATATACGAACACTGAAGCTTTCTTT CASSSSGYTNTEAFF
TRBJ2-7 TRBD2 few TRBV10-2 TGCGCCAGCAGTGAAAGTACTAGCGGGGGACACGAGCAGTACTTC CASSESTSGGHEQYF
TRBJ1-1 - few TRBV20-1 TGCAGTGCTAGAGACGGGGGACTGAGTGAAGCTTTCTTT CSARDGGLSEAFF
TRBJ1-5 - - TRBV20-1 TGCAGTGCTAGAGTCGACGGCGACCCCAATCAGCCCCAGCATTTT CSARVDGDPNQPQHF
TRBJ2-2 TRBD2 - TRBV24-1 TGTGCCACCAGAGCGGGGATGAACACCGGGGAGCTGTTTTTT CATRAGMNTGELFF
TRBJ1-5 - - TRBV20-1 TGCAGTGCTCTCGGACGGATTAGCAATCAGCCCCAGCATTTT CSALGRISNQPQHF
TRBJ1-1 - - TRBV2 TGTGCCAGCAGTTACCCCAACACTGAAGCTTTCTTT CASSYPNTEAFF
TRBJ1-2 - few TRBV10-1 TGCGCCAGCAGTGAGTCGTCCTATGGCTACACCTTC CASSESSYGYTF
TRBJ1-4 - few TRBV7-7 TGTGCTAGCAGCGATGCAGGGAATGAAAAACTGTTTTTT CASSDAGNEKLFF
TRBJ1-5 - few TRBV19 TGTGCCAGTAGTGTCCAGGCTAGTCAGCCCCAGCATTTT CASSVQASQPQHF
TRBJ1-4 TRBD1 once TRBV12-5 TGTGCCAGCAGTCACTGGACAGGGGGTGAAAAACTGTTTTTT CASSHWTGGEKLFF
TRBJ1-5 - few TRBV4-2 TGTGCCAGCAGCCAAGACCCCCCGACAGCGGGACAGCCCCAGCATTTT CASSQDPPTAGQPQHF
TRBJ2-5 - - TRBV7-8 TGTGCCAGCAGCCCCAGCGGTACAGGGTTGAGGGAGACCCAGTACTTC CASSPSGTGLRETQYF
TRBJ2-5 - - TRBV12-3/TRBV12-4 TGTGCCAGCAGCTTAGGGAGGTCCAAAGAGACCCAGTACTTC CASSLGRSKETQYF
TRBJ1-3 - - TRBV28 TGTGCCAGCAGTACGCAGAGCTCTGGAAACACCATATATTTT CASSTQSSGNTIYF
TRBJ1-3 TRBD1 - TRBV4-1 TGCGCCAGCAGCCGCAGCACGGACAGGGGTGGAAACACCATATATTTT CASSRSTDRGGNTIYF
TRBJ2-7 - - TRBV5-8 TGTGCCAGCAGCTCCAGGGGACGGAACGAGCAGTACTTC CASSSRGRNEQYF
TRBJ1-1 - - TRBV7-9 TGTGCCAGCAGCTTCCTTCGGGCGGGCACTGAAGCTTTCTTT CASSFLRAGTEAFF
TRBJ1-3 - - TRBV5-1 TGCGCCAGCAGCTTGGATGATGGAAACACCATATATTTT CASSLDDGNTIYF